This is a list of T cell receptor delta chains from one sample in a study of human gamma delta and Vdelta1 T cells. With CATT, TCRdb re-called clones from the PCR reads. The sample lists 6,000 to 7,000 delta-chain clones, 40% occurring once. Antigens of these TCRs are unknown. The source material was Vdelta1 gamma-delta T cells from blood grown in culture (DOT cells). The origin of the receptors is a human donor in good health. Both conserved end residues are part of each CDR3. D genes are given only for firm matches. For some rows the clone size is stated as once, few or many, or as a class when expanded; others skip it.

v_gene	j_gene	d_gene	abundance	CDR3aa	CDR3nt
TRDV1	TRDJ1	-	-	CALVSRRYPQSLTDKLIF	TGTGCTCTCGTGAGCCGGCGATACCCCCAGAGCCTCACCGATAAACTCATCTTT
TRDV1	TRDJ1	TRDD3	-	CALGEHLGRRPGYWGIRVYTDKLIF	TGTGCTCTTGGGGAACACCTAGGTCGTCGTCCCGGGTACTGGGGGATACGGGTGTACACCGATAAACTCATCTTT
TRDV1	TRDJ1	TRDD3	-	CALGELRLTSRGGYGYTDKLIF	TGTGCTCTTGGGGAACTGCGTTTAACCTCCCGTGGGGGATACGGGTACACCGATAAACTCATCTTT
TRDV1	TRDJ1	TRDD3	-	CALGGPLRLGGYRGTDKLIF	TGTGCTCTTGGGGGCCCTCTCCGACTTGGGGGATACAGGGGCACCGATAAACTCATCTTT
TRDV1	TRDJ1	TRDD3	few	CALGPPRALRLTGGDKLIF	TGTGCTCTTGGGCCCCCCCGGGCCCTTCGCCTTACTGGGGGCGATAAACTCATCTTT
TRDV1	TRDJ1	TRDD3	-	CALGERGLGVRTDKLIF	TGTGCTCTTGGGGAAAGGGGACTGGGGGTCCGCACCGATAAACTCATCTTT
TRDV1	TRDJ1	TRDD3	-	CALGDHVLPTRGYVPYTDKLIF	TGTGCTCTTGGGGACCACGTCCTCCCTACGAGGGGATACGTACCGTACACCGATAAACTCATCTTT
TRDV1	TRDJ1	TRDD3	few	CALGEHPELLLGDTRWDKLIF	TGTGCTCTTGGGGAACACCCGGAGCTTCTACTGGGGGATACTCGCTGGGATAAACTCATCTTT
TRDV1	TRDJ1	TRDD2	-	CALGPSLPTGGVLGTRTDKLIF	TGTGCTCTTGGGCCGAGCCTTCCTACGGGGGGTGTACTGGGAACTCGCACCGATAAACTCATCTTT
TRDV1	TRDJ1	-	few	CALGEGLPLLGAPNDKLIF	TGTGCTCTTGGGGAAGGCCTTCCTTTACTGGGGGCACCCAACGATAAACTCATCTTT
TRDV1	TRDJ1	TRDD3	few	CALGELPPPVYWGRLTDKLIF	TGTGCTCTTGGGGAACTTCCGCCCCCTGTATACTGGGGGAGACTCACCGATAAACTCATCTTT
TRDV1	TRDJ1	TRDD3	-	CALGEREALEAGWGIRYVYTDKLIF	TGTGCTCTTGGGGAAAGAGAGGCCCTAGAGGCTGGCTGGGGGATACGCTACGTGTACACCGATAAACTCATCTTT
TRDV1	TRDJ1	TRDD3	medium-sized	CALGEFPYQSTGGHTDKLIF	TGTGCTCTTGGGGAATTTCCCTACCAGAGTACTGGGGGCCACACCGATAAACTCATCTTT
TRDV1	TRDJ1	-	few	CALGELLPQTTWWGSYTDKLIF	TGTGCTCTTGGGGAACTCTTACCTCAAACTACGTGGTGGGGGTCGTACACCGATAAACTCATCTTT
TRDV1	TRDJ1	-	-	CALGEFPIRGYRYTDKLIF	TGTGCTCTTGGGGAATTTCCTATTAGAGGATACAGGTACACCGATAAACTCATCTTT
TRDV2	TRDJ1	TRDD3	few	CACYFYWGINTDKLIF	TGTGCCTGTTATTTTTACTGGGGGATAAACACCGATAAACTCATCTTT
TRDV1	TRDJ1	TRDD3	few	CALGDHGLPPFRTGGYADKLIF	TGTGCTCTTGGGGACCACGGCCTTCCACCCTTCCGTACTGGGGGATACGCCGATAAACTCATCTTT
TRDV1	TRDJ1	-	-	CALGELYLIRTTSLYTDKLIF	TGTGCTCTTGGGGAACTATACCTCATCCGTACTACGTCCTTGTACACCGATAAACTCATCTTT
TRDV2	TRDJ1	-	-	CACDSEREDLADKLIF	TGTGCCTGTGACTCAGAAAGGGAGGATCTCGCCGATAAACTCATCTTT
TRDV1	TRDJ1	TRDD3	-	CALGTRKPRTGGYAPHHTDKLIF	TGTGCTCTTGGGACGCGAAAACCTCGTACTGGGGGATATGCGCCACATCACACCGATAAACTCATCTTT
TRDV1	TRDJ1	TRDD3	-	CALGELRSPSFPIRTGGSKDKLIF	TGTGCTCTTGGGGAACTAAGGTCCCCCTCTTTTCCTATCCGTACTGGGGGATCTAAAGATAAACTCATCTTT
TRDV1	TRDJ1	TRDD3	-	CALREGLLGDPAGELIF	TGTGCTCTGAGGGAAGGGCTCTTGGGGGATCCCGCCGGAGAACTCATCTTT
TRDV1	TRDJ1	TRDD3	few	CALGELTLPSWGTNTDKLIF	TGTGCTCTTGGGGAACTCACCCTACCGAGTTGGGGGACTAACACCGATAAACTCATCTTT
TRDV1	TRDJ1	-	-	CALGALNRPYLSYTNKLIF	TGTGCTCTTGGGGCTCTTAACCGCCCGTACCTTTCGTACACCAATAAACTCATCTTT
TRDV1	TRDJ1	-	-	CALGRGPSYDLWGTRAWLKLIF	TGTGCTCTTGGTCGAGGTCCGTCCTACGACCTTTGGGGGACCCGGGCTTGGCTTAAACTCATCTTT
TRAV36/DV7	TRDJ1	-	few	CAVGFPDTDKLIF	TGTGCTGTGGGCTTCCCGGACACCGATAAACTCATCTTT
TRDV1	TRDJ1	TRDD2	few	CALGEKFLPSYTDKLIF	TGTGCTCTTGGGGAAAAATTCCTACCATCGTACACCGATAAACTCATCTTT
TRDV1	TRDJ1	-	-	CALGEPPSYLEMGDTIDKLIF	TGTGCTCTTGGGGAACCGCCTTCCTACCTCGAAATGGGGGATACTATCGATAAACTCATCTTT
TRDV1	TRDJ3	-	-	CALGEMVGRGSSWDTRQMFF	TGTGCTCTTGGGGAAATGGTGGGTCGGGGTAGCTCCTGGGACACCCGACAGATGTTTTTC
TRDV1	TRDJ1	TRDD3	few	CALGNYFTYLLGDPNTDKLIF	TGTGCTCTTGGGAACTACTTCACTTATTTACTGGGGGACCCAAACACCGATAAACTCATCTTT
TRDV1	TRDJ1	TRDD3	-	CALGELLYWGPNTDKLIF	TGTGCTCTTGGGGAACTACTGTACTGGGGACCCAACACCGATAAACTCATCTTT
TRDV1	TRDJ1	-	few	CALGDPAFRGAITDKLIF	TGTGCTCTTGGGGATCCGGCCTTCCGGGGGGCCATCACCGATAAACTCATCTTT
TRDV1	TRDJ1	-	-	CALGGASLSDKLIF	TGTGCTCTTGGGGGCGCGTCCTTGTCCGATAAACTCATCTTT
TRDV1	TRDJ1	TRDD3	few	CALGEPPNLYNGGYGNTDKLIF	TGTGCTCTTGGGGAACCCCCAAACCTCTACAATGGGGGATACGGGAACACCGATAAACTCATCTTT
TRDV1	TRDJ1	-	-	CALGQSSPLSNKHTDKLIF	TGTGCTCTTGGGCAAAGTTCCCCACTTTCCAATAAGCACACCGATAAACTCATCTTT
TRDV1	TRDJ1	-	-	CALGVPRGGHGRTDKLIF	TGTGCTCTTGGGGTTCCAAGAGGGGGACACGGCCGCACCGATAAACTCATCTTT
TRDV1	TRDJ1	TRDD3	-	CALGEPLPPYYGGYRDKLIF	TGTGCTCTTGGGGAACCACTTCCACCCTACTATGGGGGATACCGCGATAAACTCATCTTT
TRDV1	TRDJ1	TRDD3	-	CALGGRAPSWGKPSRLIF	TGTGCTCTTGGGGGACGCGCTCCCAGCTGGGGGAAACCCTCTAGACTCATCTTT
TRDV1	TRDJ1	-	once	CALGTFPFLPPFEGGPNKLIF	TGTGCTCTTGGGACTTTCCCATTTCTACCTCCCTTCGAAGGGGGACCTAATAAACTCATCTTT
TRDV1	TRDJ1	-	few	CALQTAPGTDKLIF	TGTGCTCTGCAAACGGCCCCGGGAACCGATAAACTCATCTTT
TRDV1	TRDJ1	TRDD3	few	CALGEQGTFGTGGYAKDDKLIF	TGTGCTCTTGGGGAACAGGGTACGTTCGGTACTGGGGGATACGCGAAGGACGATAAACTCATCTTT
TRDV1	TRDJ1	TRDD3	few	CALGFPRVVMGYAEYTDQLIF	TGTGCTCTTGGGTTCCCAAGGGTAGTTATGGGATACGCCGAGTACACCGATCAACTCATCTTT
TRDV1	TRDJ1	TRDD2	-	CALGPPSLVTDKLIF	TGTGCTCTTGGCCCCCCTTCCTTGGTCACCGATAAACTCATCTTT
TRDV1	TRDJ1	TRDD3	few	CALGEASFLSVLGELLYTDKLIF	TGTGCTCTTGGGGAGGCGTCCTTCCTTTCGGTACTGGGGGAACTTTTGTACACCGATAAACTCATCTTT
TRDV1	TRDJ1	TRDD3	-	CALGEVRYWGICPDKLIF	TGTGCTCTTGGGGAAGTACGCTACTGGGGGATTTGCCCCGATAAACTCATCTTT